This T cell receptor (beta chain) was profiled in a study of cytomegalovirus exposure and HLA in healthy donors. Trimming shortened V by 5 bases and J by 4 bases, and 15 bases separated the two germline ends. Germline V lookup: CDR1 SGHAT, CDR2 FQNNGV. This CDR3 comprises 15 residues. The PCR used 60 Vbeta and 13 Jbeta primers. The assay was immunoSEQ multiplex PCR, and TCRdb's table has in-frame clones only and misses some. There are some 97,000 clones in the sample; around three quarters occur only once, and about 4.2% lies in the top ten. Sequencing was carried out using PBMCs. The J gene is TRBJ2-1, the V gene TRBV11-2; tentative D call: TRBD2 (6 bases). The receptor was isolated from a woman in her 50s in good health and CMV-seropositive. As DNA, the CDR3 is TGTGCCAGCAGCCAGGGACTCGCCCTTTACAATGAGCAGTTCTTC. It specifies CASSQGLALYNEQFF.